These T cell receptor beta chains were read from a single sample in a study of T-cell memory formation after mild COVID-19. Each CDR3 protein is one row after TCRdb ran MiXCR on the 5' RACE reads. The sample shows a few hundred thousand distinct CDR3 sequences, about 16% of them seen only once. Sequencing was performed on PBMCs or a T cell subset sorted from them (not recorded which). The origin of the receptors is a man younger than 35 who had mild COVID-19 (a few samples of this study predate the infection). Cell type and time point are not known. Each CDR3 is given with its conserved first and last residue. Each record gives: V gene, D gene, CDR3 length, J gene, clone size, CDR3 protein, CDR3 DNA. A D gene is named only where the DNA matches it firmly. The size field is filled for only some rows; it gives once, few, many or a size class.

V: TRBV20-1
D: -
length: 15
J: TRBJ1-5
size: few
CDR3: CSARAEYYSNQPQHF
DNA: TGCAGTGCTAGAGCTGAATACTATAGCAATCAGCCCCAGCATTTT

V: TRBV12-3/TRBV12-4
D: -
length: 14
J: TRBJ2-1
size: few
CDR3: CASISRGAHNEQFF
DNA: TGTGCCAGCATCTCGAGGGGGGCCCACAATGAGCAGTTCTTC

V: TRBV4-3
D: -
length: 15
J: TRBJ2-5
size: -
CDR3: CASSQEDRGGETQYF
DNA: TGCGCCAGCAGCCAAGAAGACAGGGGAGGGGAGACCCAGTACTTC

V: TRBV2
D: TRBD1
length: 14
J: TRBJ1-1
size: -
CDR3: CASRGDRGDTEAFF
DNA: TGTGCCAGCAGGGGGGACAGGGGTGACACTGAAGCTTTCTTT

V: TRBV7-9
D: -
length: 15
J: TRBJ1-2
size: few
CDR3: CASSLGSAGEYGYTF
DNA: TGTGCCAGCAGCTTAGGTTCCGCGGGGGAATATGGCTACACCTTC

V: TRBV7-9
D: TRBD1
length: 15
J: TRBJ1-1
size: -
CDR3: CASSPPDRGVVEAFF
DNA: TGTGCCAGCAGCCCTCCGGACAGGGGGGTTGTTGAAGCTTTCTTT

V: TRBV3-1
D: -
length: 14
J: TRBJ2-5
size: few
CDR3: CASSQDPREETQYF
DNA: TGTGCCAGCAGCCAAGATCCACGGGAAGAGACCCAGTACTTC

V: TRBV7-9
D: -
length: 14
J: TRBJ1-6
size: -
CDR3: CASRAGTVNSPLHF
DNA: TGTGCCAGCAGGGCCGGGACGGTGAATTCACCCCTCCACTTT

V: TRBV18
D: -
length: 13
J: TRBJ2-7
size: few
CDR3: CASSPPGLGEQYF
DNA: TGTGCCAGCTCACCACCGGGGCTCGGCGAGCAGTACTTC

V: TRBV9
D: -
length: 14
J: TRBJ1-6
size: many
CDR3: CASSVDGRDSPLHF
DNA: TGTGCCAGCAGCGTAGACGGCCGGGATTCACCCCTCCACTTT

V: TRBV20-1
D: -
length: 15
J: TRBJ1-3
size: few
CDR3: CSARGTSGGGNTIYF
DNA: TGCAGTGCTAGAGGGACCTCCGGGGGAGGAAACACCATATATTTT

V: TRBV4-1
D: -
length: 14
J: TRBJ2-3
size: -
CDR3: CASSQVGDPDTQYF
DNA: TGCGCCAGCAGCCAAGTGGGGGATCCAGATACGCAGTATTTT

V: TRBV3-1
D: TRBD2
length: 15
J: TRBJ2-5
size: few
CDR3: CASSQGSSGQETQYF
DNA: TGTGCCAGCAGCCAAGGCTCTAGCGGGCAAGAGACCCAGTACTTC

V: TRBV27
D: -
length: 14
J: TRBJ2-5
size: -
CDR3: CASRTGQWVETQYF
DNA: TGTGCCAGCAGGACCGGACAGTGGGTAGAGACCCAGTACTTC

V: TRBV9
D: -
length: 13
J: TRBJ2-3
size: few
CDR3: CASSPPLTNTQYF
DNA: TGTGCCAGCAGCCCCCCCCTCACGAATACGCAGTATTTT

V: TRBV5-1
D: -
length: 16
J: TRBJ1-5
size: many
CDR3: CASSPGTGTLNQPQHF
DNA: TGCGCCAGCAGCCCGGGAACAGGGACCCTCAATCAGCCCCAGCATTTT

V: TRBV25-1
D: -
length: 14
J: TRBJ2-1
size: many
CDR3: CASSDQGGGDEQFF
DNA: TGTGCCAGCAGTGACCAAGGAGGGGGCGATGAGCAGTTCTTC

V: TRBV9
D: TRBD2
length: 15
J: TRBJ2-1
size: -
CDR3: CASSVFSWGGNEQFF
DNA: TGTGCCAGCAGCGTTTTTTCCTGGGGGGGCAATGAGCAGTTCTTC

V: TRBV6-1
D: -
length: 13
J: TRBJ2-2
size: -
CDR3: CASHTDYTGELFF
DNA: TGTGCCAGCCACACAGACTACACCGGGGAGCTGTTTTTT

V: TRBV5-8
D: TRBD1
length: 14
J: TRBJ2-5
size: -
CDR3: CASSPGTGGETQYF
DNA: TGTGCCAGCAGCCCAGGGACAGGGGGAGAGACCCAGTACTTC

V: TRBV6-6
D: -
length: 14
J: TRBJ2-6
size: few
CDR3: CASSYRPGANVLTF
DNA: TGTGCCAGCAGTTATCGGCCAGGGGCCAACGTCCTGACTTTC

V: TRBV11-1
D: -
length: 15
J: TRBJ2-7
size: -
CDR3: CASSIERGYGYEQYF
DNA: TGTGCCAGCAGCATCGAACGGGGGTATGGCTACGAGCAGTACTTC

V: TRBV12-3/TRBV12-4
D: TRBD2
length: 15
J: TRBJ2-1
size: -
CDR3: CASSPGGGSGNEQFF
DNA: TGTGCCAGCAGTCCTGGCGGGGGGTCGGGAAATGAGCAGTTCTTC

V: TRBV6-2/TRBV6-3
D: TRBD1
length: 14
J: TRBJ2-5
size: -
CDR3: CASRTATGEETQYF
DNA: TGTGCCAGCAGGACCGCTACAGGGGAAGAGACCCAGTACTTC

V: TRBV7-9
D: -
length: 12
J: TRBJ1-3
size: many
CDR3: CASSLHGNTIYF
DNA: TGTGCCAGCAGCTTACACGGAAACACCATATATTTT

V: TRBV29-1
D: TRBD1
length: 11
J: TRBJ2-7
size: few
CDR3: CSVGDRDEQYF
DNA: TGCAGCGTGGGGGACAGGGACGAGCAGTACTTC

V: TRBV7-9
D: -
length: 14
J: TRBJ1-2
size: -
CDR3: CASSSQGLIYGYTF
DNA: TGTGCCAGCAGCTCCCAGGGGCTAATCTATGGCTACACCTTC

V: TRBV24-1
D: -
length: 16
J: TRBJ2-3
size: -
CDR3: CATSDPGGGDTDTQYF
DNA: TGTGCCACCAGTGACCCCGGAGGGGGGGACACAGATACGCAGTATTTT

V: TRBV5-1
D: TRBD2
length: 15
J: TRBJ2-1
size: many
CDR3: CASSVGTSGGNEQFF
DNA: TGCGCCAGCAGCGTCGGGACTAGCGGGGGGAATGAGCAGTTCTTC

V: TRBV9
D: -
length: 13
J: TRBJ2-3
size: -
CDR3: CASSVESPDTQYF
DNA: TGTGCCAGCAGCGTAGAAAGTCCAGATACGCAGTATTTT

V: TRBV27
D: TRBD1
length: 15
J: TRBJ1-6
size: -
CDR3: CASSWGGTGGSPLHF
DNA: TGTGCCAGCAGTTGGGGCGGGACAGGGGGCTCACCCCTCCACTTT

V: TRBV4-3
D: TRBD1
length: 17
J: TRBJ2-3
size: few
CDR3: CASSQDLRDRGTDTQYF
DNA: TGCGCCAGCAGCCAAGATCTCAGGGACAGGGGGACAGATACGCAGTATTTT

V: TRBV29-1
D: TRBD2
length: 15
J: TRBJ2-5
size: many
CDR3: CSVEGGRGDQETQYF
DNA: TGCAGCGTTGAAGGAGGGCGGGGGGACCAAGAGACCCAGTACTTC

V: TRBV6-2/TRBV6-3
D: -
length: 13
J: TRBJ1-1
size: few
CDR3: CASSISVRTEAFF
DNA: TGTGCCAGCAGTATATCGGTGCGGACTGAAGCTTTCTTT

V: TRBV7-2
D: TRBD2
length: 18
J: TRBJ2-5
size: -
CDR3: CASSLISGGAQIQETQYF
DNA: TGTGCCAGCAGCTTAATTAGCGGGGGAGCCCAAATCCAAGAGACCCAGTACTTC

V: TRBV5-1
D: -
length: 13
J: TRBJ2-1
size: few
CDR3: CASAFAGNNEQFF
DNA: TGCGCCAGCGCCTTCGCAGGGAACAATGAGCAGTTCTTC

V: TRBV4-1
D: -
length: 16
J: TRBJ1-1
size: few
CDR3: CASSPEGLARNTEAFF
DNA: TGCGCCAGCAGCCCAGAGGGGCTAGCACGGAACACTGAAGCTTTCTTT

V: TRBV7-2
D: -
length: 12
J: TRBJ1-5
size: few
CDR3: CASSLIGQPQHF
DNA: TGTGCCAGCAGCTTAATCGGTCAGCCCCAGCATTTT

V: TRBV6-6
D: -
length: 14
J: TRBJ2-3
size: few
CDR3: CASTKGGGVDTQYF
DNA: TGTGCCAGCACCAAGGGGGGGGGCGTAGATACGCAGTATTTT

V: TRBV19
D: -
length: 14
J: TRBJ2-2
size: few
CDR3: CASSMVGAGGELFF
DNA: TGTGCCAGTAGTATGGTCGGAGCGGGCGGGGAGCTGTTTTTT

V: TRBV6-5
D: -
length: 15
J: TRBJ1-6
size: -
CDR3: CASSYSAQADSPLHF
DNA: TGTGCCAGCAGTTACTCGGCACAGGCCGATTCACCCCTCCACTTT

V: TRBV12-3/TRBV12-4
D: -
length: 14
J: TRBJ1-4
size: -
CDR3: CASSLQGIGEKLFF
DNA: TGTGCCAGCAGTTTACAGGGGATTGGAGAAAAACTGTTTTTT

V: TRBV12-3/TRBV12-4
D: TRBD1
length: 14
J: TRBJ2-7
size: few
CDR3: CASRAGTGTYEQYF
DNA: TGTGCCAGCAGAGCCGGGACAGGGACCTACGAGCAGTACTTC

V: TRBV28
D: -
length: 14
J: TRBJ2-3
size: many
CDR3: CASSLRLGTDTQYF
DNA: TGTGCCAGCAGTTTAAGACTTGGCACAGATACGCAGTATTTT

V: TRBV5-5
D: -
length: 13
J: TRBJ1-4
size: -
CDR3: CASSWNGMKKLFF
DNA: TGTGCCAGCAGCTGGAACGGGATGAAAAAACTGTTTTTT

V: TRBV7-3
D: -
length: 14
J: TRBJ2-1
size: few
CDR3: CASSRTQGYNEQFF
DNA: TGTGCCAGCAGCCGTACCCAGGGTTACAATGAGCAGTTCTTC

V: TRBV7-9
D: -
length: 14
J: TRBJ1-4
size: -
CDR3: CASSLGPVNEKLFF
DNA: TGTGCCAGCAGCTTAGGGCCAGTTAATGAAAAACTGTTTTTT

V: TRBV10-1
D: TRBD1
length: 17
J: TRBJ2-2
size: few
CDR3: CASSAYRGTGNTGELFF
DNA: TGCGCCAGCAGCGCCTATAGGGGGACAGGGAACACCGGGGAGCTGTTTTTT

V: TRBV7-3
D: TRBD2
length: 16
J: TRBJ2-3
size: -
CDR3: CASSLPGGGSSDTQYF
DNA: TGTGCCAGCAGCCTCCCAGGCGGGGGATCCTCAGATACGCAGTATTTT

V: TRBV12-3/TRBV12-4
D: TRBD1
length: 16
J: TRBJ1-5
size: -
CDR3: CASSYRTGVPNQPQHF
DNA: TGTGCCAGCAGCTACAGGACAGGGGTGCCCAATCAGCCCCAGCATTTT

V: TRBV11-2
D: -
length: 14
J: TRBJ2-3
size: few
CDR3: CASSAPGTADTQYF
DNA: TGTGCCAGCAGCGCCCCCGGGACTGCAGATACGCAGTATTTT

V: TRBV7-9
D: TRBD2
length: 14
J: TRBJ2-3
size: -
CDR3: CASSASGAPDTQYF
DNA: TGTGCCAGCAGCGCTAGCGGGGCTCCAGATACGCAGTATTTT